A selection of T cell receptor beta chains follows, all from one sample in a study of OX40 agonist ivuxolimab in advanced cancers. The table came from immunoSEQ multiplex PCR; TCRdb's copy has only in-frame clones and leaves some out. This sample has about 32,000 clones, with about 83% found just once. Sample: CD4+ or CD8+ T cells sorted from blood, taken in a trial of the OX40 agonist ivuxolimab. These receptors all stem from an adult with an advanced solid tumor such as melanoma, head and neck, liver or kidney cancer. Both conserved end residues are part of each CDR3. A D gene is named only where the DNA matches it firmly. Rows may omit the clone size; those that give it use once, few, many or a size class.

v_call: TRBV20-1
j_call: TRBJ2-1
d_call: .
clone_size: .
cdr3_nt: TGCAGTGCTAGGCGGGGTGAGCAGTTCTTC
cdr3_aa: CSARRGEQFF

v_call: TRBV7-3
j_call: TRBJ2-1
d_call: TRBD2
clone_size: .
cdr3_nt: TGTGCCAGCAGCTTATGGGCCGGGGGGGCCCGAAATGAGCAGTTCTTC
cdr3_aa: CASSLWAGGARNEQFF

v_call: TRBV15
j_call: TRBJ2-3
d_call: .
clone_size: .
cdr3_nt: TGTGCCACCAGCAGGGTAGGATCCACAGATACGCAGTATTTT
cdr3_aa: CATSRVGSTDTQYF

v_call: TRBV27
j_call: TRBJ2-5
d_call: TRBD1
clone_size: .
cdr3_nt: TGTGCCAGCAGTTCGGGACAGGGAGGGCGAGAGACCCAGTACTTC
cdr3_aa: CASSSGQGGRETQYF

v_call: TRBV25-1
j_call: TRBJ2-7
d_call: .
clone_size: once
cdr3_nt: TGTGCCAGCAGTGTCGCCCCGGGCTACGAGCAGTACTTC
cdr3_aa: CASSVAPGYEQYF

v_call: TRBV15
j_call: TRBJ1-5
d_call: .
clone_size: .
cdr3_nt: TGTGCCACCAGCAGAGAGAGAGCAGAGTCACGGTATCAGCCCCAGCATTTT
cdr3_aa: CATSRERAESRYQPQHF

v_call: TRBV5-1
j_call: TRBJ2-3
d_call: TRBD1
clone_size: .
cdr3_nt: TGCGCCAGCAGCCTCCGGGACAGAAGCACAGATACGCAGTATTTT
cdr3_aa: CASSLRDRSTDTQYF

v_call: TRBV6-1
j_call: TRBJ1-4
d_call: .
clone_size: .
cdr3_nt: TGTGCCAGCAGCCACCCTTGGGACGGACTGTTTTTT
cdr3_aa: CASSHPWDGLFF

v_call: TRBV28
j_call: TRBJ2-7
d_call: .
clone_size: .
cdr3_nt: TGTGCCAGCAGTTTAAGTCTGGAATTGCACTTC
cdr3_aa: CASSLSLELHF

v_call: TRBV10-1
j_call: TRBJ2-7
d_call: .
clone_size: .
cdr3_nt: TGCGCCAGCACCCCTTACGAGCAGTACTTC
cdr3_aa: CASTPYEQYF

v_call: TRBV9
j_call: TRBJ2-3
d_call: TRBD1
clone_size: .
cdr3_nt: TGTGCCAGCTCGGACCCCAGGGGGCCAGATACGCAGTATTTT
cdr3_aa: CASSDPRGPDTQYF

v_call: TRBV7-2
j_call: TRBJ2-7
d_call: TRBD1
clone_size: few
cdr3_nt: TGTGCCAGCAGCTTTCCGGGACAGGGGGCTTACGAGCAGTACTTC
cdr3_aa: CASSFPGQGAYEQYF

v_call: TRBV7-6
j_call: TRBJ2-7
d_call: .
clone_size: .
cdr3_nt: TGTGCCAGCAGCCCGGTTGGGGGGGGCCCCTACGAGCAGTACTTC
cdr3_aa: CASSPVGGGPYEQYF

v_call: TRBV30
j_call: TRBJ1-4
d_call: .
clone_size: .
cdr3_nt: TGTGCCTGGGAAGGGGTAACTAATGAAAAACTGTTTTTT
cdr3_aa: CAWEGVTNEKLFF

v_call: TRBV6-4
j_call: TRBJ2-3
d_call: TRBD2
clone_size: .
cdr3_nt: TGTGCCAGCAGTGACTCGATTCCGGGCGGGGGGATAGATACGCAGTATTTT
cdr3_aa: CASSDSIPGGGIDTQYF

v_call: TRBV11-2
j_call: TRBJ2-3
d_call: .
clone_size: few
cdr3_nt: TGTGCCAGCAGCTTAACGTGGGGGGCCACAGATACGCAGTATTTT
cdr3_aa: CASSLTWGATDTQYF

v_call: TRBV9
j_call: TRBJ2-1
d_call: TRBD2
clone_size: .
cdr3_nt: TGTGCCAGCAGCGCTAGCGGGGGGAACAATGAGCAGTTCTTC
cdr3_aa: CASSASGGNNEQFF

v_call: TRBV15
j_call: TRBJ2-2
d_call: .
clone_size: .
cdr3_nt: TGTGCCACCAGCAGCTTCCCGGGAGACAGAAACACCGGGGAGCTGTTTTTT
cdr3_aa: CATSSFPGDRNTGELFF

v_call: TRBV5-6
j_call: TRBJ1-5
d_call: .
clone_size: .
cdr3_nt: TGTGCCAGCAGCTTGGGGAATCAGCCCCAGCATTTT
cdr3_aa: CASSLGNQPQHF

v_call: TRBV5-6
j_call: TRBJ2-7
d_call: .
clone_size: .
cdr3_nt: TGTGCCAGCAGCTTGGAGGACAGAGCCTACGAGCAGTACTTC
cdr3_aa: CASSLEDRAYEQYF

v_call: TRBV30
j_call: TRBJ2-1
d_call: .
clone_size: .
cdr3_nt: TGTGCCTGGAGTGTTGAGTCCTCCTACAATGAGCAGTTCTTC
cdr3_aa: CAWSVESSYNEQFF

v_call: TRBV7-6
j_call: TRBJ2-7
d_call: TRBD2
clone_size: .
cdr3_nt: TGTGCCAGCAGCTTGGCTAGCGGGGCTCACTACGAGCAGTACTTC
cdr3_aa: CASSLASGAHYEQYF

v_call: TRBV9
j_call: TRBJ2-3
d_call: TRBD1
clone_size: .
cdr3_nt: TGTGCCAGCAGCGTAGGGACAGGGGATACGCAGTATTTT
cdr3_aa: CASSVGTGDTQYF

v_call: TRBV27
j_call: TRBJ2-7
d_call: .
clone_size: few
cdr3_nt: TGTGCCAGCAGTTTTCTGACAGGAACCTACGAGCAGTACTTC
cdr3_aa: CASSFLTGTYEQYF

v_call: TRBV27
j_call: TRBJ2-6
d_call: .
clone_size: .
cdr3_nt: TGTGCCAGCAGTTTAGGGGCAGGCTCTGGGGCCAACGTCCTGACTTTC
cdr3_aa: CASSLGAGSGANVLTF

v_call: TRBV9
j_call: TRBJ2-5
d_call: .
clone_size: .
cdr3_nt: TGTGCCAGCAGCGTAGAGAGCTTCAGAGAGACCCAGTACTTC
cdr3_aa: CASSVESFRETQYF

v_call: TRBV4-1
j_call: TRBJ2-5
d_call: TRBD2
clone_size: once
cdr3_nt: TGCGCCAGCAGCCAAGAATCTAGCGGAAGCTTACAAGAGACCCAGTACTTC
cdr3_aa: CASSQESSGSLQETQYF

v_call: TRBV14
j_call: TRBJ2-7
d_call: TRBD2
clone_size: .
cdr3_nt: TGTGCCAGCAGCCAAGCCTGGGCGGGGGTCTCCTACGAGCAGTACTTC
cdr3_aa: CASSQAWAGVSYEQYF

v_call: TRBV5-1
j_call: TRBJ2-2
d_call: .
clone_size: .
cdr3_nt: TGCGCCAGCAGCCATAACCGGAGGGCTGGCGGGGAGCTGTTTTTT
cdr3_aa: CASSHNRRAGGELFF

v_call: TRBV19
j_call: TRBJ1-5
d_call: TRBD1
clone_size: .
cdr3_nt: TGTGCCAGTAGCGATCCGGGACAGGCCTTAATTTCCAATCAGCCCCAGCATTTT
cdr3_aa: CASSDPGQALISNQPQHF

v_call: TRBV5-5
j_call: TRBJ1-2
d_call: .
clone_size: .
cdr3_nt: TGTGCCAGCAGCCCTCGGTTGGGGCATTCCTATGGCTACACCTTC
cdr3_aa: CASSPRLGHSYGYTF

v_call: TRBV19
j_call: TRBJ2-7
d_call: TRBD2
clone_size: .
cdr3_nt: TGTGCCAGTAGTATCAGGGCTAGCGGGGCCAACGAGCAGTACTTC
cdr3_aa: CASSIRASGANEQYF

v_call: TRBV29-1
j_call: TRBJ2-3
d_call: .
clone_size: .
cdr3_nt: TGCAGCGTTGAAATGGACCTCGCCCGCACAGATACGCAGTATTTT
cdr3_aa: CSVEMDLARTDTQYF

v_call: TRBV7-9
j_call: TRBJ2-2
d_call: .
clone_size: .
cdr3_nt: TGTGCCAGCAGCTGGAACACCGGGGAGCTGTTTTTT
cdr3_aa: CASSWNTGELFF

v_call: TRBV27
j_call: TRBJ1-2
d_call: TRBD1
clone_size: .
cdr3_nt: TGTGCCAGCAGTTTAGCTTACAGGGGTCATGGCTACACCTTC
cdr3_aa: CASSLAYRGHGYTF